This is a list of T cell receptor beta chains from one sample in a study of blood T cell repertoires in COVID-19. Sequencing was performed with immunoSEQ multiplex PCR; in TCRdb, only in-frame clones are kept and a portion is missing. The repertoire has under 250,000 clones, 83% of them found once; the top ten carry under 3%. Sequenced sample: peripheral blood. These receptor sequences come from a middle-aged woman with active or convalescent COVID-19. Each CDR3 is given with its conserved first and last residue. The order of the fields is D gene, V gene, J gene, clone size, CDR3 protein, CDR3 DNA. D genes are given only for firm matches. Part of the rows lack a size; the others show once, few, many or a class for expanded clones.

D gene: TRBD2; V gene: TRBV7-2; J gene: TRBJ2-7; clone size: .; CDR3 protein: CASSPGGFPYEQYF; CDR3 DNA: TGTGCCAGCAGCCCCGGGGGGTTTCCCTACGAGCAGTACTTC
D gene: .; V gene: TRBV27; J gene: TRBJ1-6; clone size: .; CDR3 protein: CASSSRAGGSYNSPLHF; CDR3 DNA: TGTGCCAGCAGCTCAAGGGCCGGGGGCTCCTATAATTCACCCCTCCACTTT
D gene: .; V gene: TRBV6-1; J gene: TRBJ1-2; clone size: .; CDR3 protein: CASSEWRQTANYGYTF; CDR3 DNA: TGTGCCAGCAGTGAGTGGAGACAGACTGCTAACTATGGCTACACCTTC
D gene: TRBD2; V gene: TRBV5-1; J gene: TRBJ2-3; clone size: .; CDR3 protein: CASSLFRSIAGEDTQYF; CDR3 DNA: TGCGCCAGCAGCTTGTTCCGGAGCATAGCGGGAGAAGATACGCAGTATTTT
D gene: .; V gene: TRBV11-3; J gene: TRBJ1-1; clone size: .; CDR3 protein: CASSFRGEAFF; CDR3 DNA: TGTGCCAGCAGCTTCCGGGGTGAAGCTTTCTTT
D gene: .; V gene: TRBV30; J gene: TRBJ1-1; clone size: .; CDR3 protein: CAWKGDPPTEAFF; CDR3 DNA: TGTGCCTGGAAGGGAGACCCGCCCACTGAAGCTTTCTTT
D gene: TRBD1; V gene: TRBV4-1; J gene: TRBJ2-7; clone size: .; CDR3 protein: CASSPGQPVAYEQYF; CDR3 DNA: TGCGCCAGCAGCCCGGGACAGCCGGTCGCCTACGAGCAGTACTTC
D gene: TRBD2; V gene: TRBV7-8; J gene: TRBJ2-1; clone size: .; CDR3 protein: CASSPRGLAADNEQFF; CDR3 DNA: TGTGCCAGCAGCCCTAGGGGACTAGCGGCCGACAATGAGCAGTTCTTC
D gene: .; V gene: TRBV11-3; J gene: TRBJ2-1; clone size: few; CDR3 protein: CASSLSAAANEQFF; CDR3 DNA: TGTGCCAGCAGCTTAAGCGCGGCAGCGAATGAGCAGTTCTTC
D gene: TRBD1; V gene: TRBV28; J gene: TRBJ1-2; clone size: .; CDR3 protein: CASSGRQGHYGYTF; CDR3 DNA: TGTGCCAGCAGTGGGAGACAGGGGCACTATGGCTACACCTTC
D gene: .; V gene: TRBV29-1; J gene: TRBJ2-7; clone size: .; CDR3 protein: CSHLGAQSYEQYF; CDR3 DNA: TGCAGCCACCTGGGGGCCCAGAGCTACGAGCAGTACTTC
D gene: .; V gene: TRBV5-5; J gene: TRBJ1-1; clone size: few; CDR3 protein: CASSLVAALGAVEAFF; CDR3 DNA: TGTGCCAGCAGCCTTGTGGCCGCATTGGGGGCCGTTGAAGCTTTCTTT
D gene: .; V gene: TRBV19; J gene: TRBJ1-3; clone size: .; CDR3 protein: CASSIVLGSSSGNTIYF; CDR3 DNA: TGTGCCAGTAGTATAGTTCTGGGCAGTAGCTCTGGAAACACCATATATTTT
D gene: .; V gene: TRBV10-1; J gene: TRBJ2-1; clone size: few; CDR3 protein: CASSEADSYNEQFF; CDR3 DNA: TGCGCCAGTTCCGAAGCTGACTCCTACAATGAGCAGTTCTTC
D gene: TRBD1; V gene: TRBV29-1; J gene: TRBJ1-2; clone size: .; CDR3 protein: CSAGQGRDYGYTF; CDR3 DNA: TGCAGCGCTGGACAGGGACGGGACTATGGCTACACCTTC
D gene: .; V gene: TRBV24-1; J gene: TRBJ1-2; clone size: .; CDR3 protein: CATSGLRWGYTF; CDR3 DNA: TGTGCCACCAGTGGGCTCAGATGGGGCTACACCTTC
D gene: .; V gene: TRBV7-2; J gene: TRBJ2-1; clone size: .; CDR3 protein: CASSLGIGSLNEQFF; CDR3 DNA: TGTGCCAGCAGCCTCGGGATCGGTAGCTTAAATGAGCAGTTCTTC
D gene: TRBD1; V gene: TRBV6-5; J gene: TRBJ2-1; clone size: .; CDR3 protein: CASSQDRSYYNEQFF; CDR3 DNA: TGTGCCAGCAGTCAGGACAGGTCCTACTACAATGAGCAGTTCTTC
D gene: .; V gene: TRBV24-1; J gene: TRBJ1-1; clone size: .; CDR3 protein: CATSDWSNTEAFF; CDR3 DNA: TGTGCCACCAGTGATTGGAGCAACACTGAAGCTTTCTTT
D gene: .; V gene: TRBV5-5; J gene: TRBJ1-6; clone size: few; CDR3 protein: CASSLSRNSLNSPLHF; CDR3 DNA: TGTGCCAGCAGCTTGAGTCGGAACAGCTTAAATTCACCCCTCCACTTT
D gene: .; V gene: TRBV9; J gene: TRBJ2-3; clone size: .; CDR3 protein: CASSAPPQGTSTDTQYF; CDR3 DNA: TGTGCCAGCAGCGCCCCCCCCCAAGGGACTAGCACAGATACGCAGTATTTT
D gene: .; V gene: TRBV19; J gene: TRBJ2-2; clone size: .; CDR3 protein: CASSIVTVNTGELFF; CDR3 DNA: TGTGCCAGTAGTATAGTAACGGTTAACACCGGGGAGCTGTTTTTT
D gene: TRBD1; V gene: TRBV5-1; J gene: TRBJ1-3; clone size: few; CDR3 protein: CASSRDSSGNTIYF; CDR3 DNA: TGCGCCAGCAGTAGGGACAGCTCTGGAAACACCATATATTTT
D gene: .; V gene: TRBV5-6; J gene: TRBJ2-1; clone size: .; CDR3 protein: CASSLERGGEQFF; CDR3 DNA: TGTGCCAGCAGCTTGGAGAGAGGGGGTGAGCAGTTCTTC
D gene: .; V gene: TRBV30; J gene: TRBJ1-5; clone size: .; CDR3 protein: CAWGSGGLQPQHF; CDR3 DNA: TGTGCCTGGGGGTCGGGGGGCCTACAGCCCCAGCATTTT